The present entry profiles one T cell receptor beta chain with its context. This specimen comes from a study of technical replicates of blood from a few donors. In germline, CDR1 is SGHTA, CDR2 FQGNSA. The CDR3 length is 15 residues. V lost 5 bases and J lost 7; bases outside the gene matches: 7. Profiled with immunoSEQ multiplex PCR; TCRdb holds only in-frame clones, not every one. The repertoire consists of roughly 68,000 clones, with roughly nine tenths occurring once and the leading ten covering 4.5% to 5%. The sample was PBMCs. The clonotype originates from a human donor in good health. Some clones in this sample may be carry-over from other donors' samples. V usage is TRBV7-2 and J usage is TRBJ2-2; TRBD2 matches at 10 bases. The CDR3 spells CASSHTSGVVGELFF. CDR3 nucleotides: TGTGCCAGCAGCCATACTAGCGGGGTCGTCGGGGAGCTGTTTTTT. The full variable domain, in which reference TRBV7-2 and TRBJ2-2 provide the parts outside the CDR3, is GAGVSQSPSNKVTEKGKDVELRCDPISGHTALYWYRQSLGQGLEFLIYFQGNSAPDKSGLPSDRFSAERTGGSVSTLTIQRTQQEDSAVYLCASSHTSGVVGELFFGEGSRLTVL.